Detailed here is one T cell receptor beta chain. The antigen is unknown. This entry comes from a study of shared clonotypes between healthy human individuals. The wider study: CD4 naive cells filled three plates per donor, CD4 memory three, CD8 naive two and CD8 memory one. General study results and limits: Depth was large, yet rarefaction showed that sorted-subset sequencing was incomplete.

Researchers ran the assay at a deep level. Sequencing used immunoSEQ multiplex PCR; TCRdb keeps in-frame clones, though not all of them. The table shows over a million clones, with around 97% occurring only once. Germline CDR1 is SGHRS and CDR2 is YFSETQ. The ends lost 1 base at V and 7 bases at J; junction bases unmatched: 8. This CDR3 is built from 14 residues. Healthy and HIV-negative, the adult donors had no recent acute infections or vaccinations. The chain is built from TRBV5-1 and TRBJ2-7, with 7 bases fitting TRBD2. The origin of this receptor is a man aged 25 to 40 in good health. Sequencing input: naive CD4+ T cells sorted from blood. Sample subset: CD45RA+ positively selected. As DNA, the CDR3 is TGCGCCAGCAGCTTGCGGGGGGAGGGCCCTGAGCAGTACTTC. Its protein product is CASSLRGEGPEQYF.